The 26 T cell receptor beta chains in this list originate from one sample, sequenced in a study of ipilimumab plus nivolumab after autologous stem cell transplantation. Only in-frame clones appear in the TCRdb table, and some are missing; sequencing was by immunoSEQ multiplex PCR. The sample holds roughly 86,000 clones; about 83% are singletons and the top ten take approximately 2.2%. Sample: PBMCs, taken in a trial of ipilimumab plus nivolumab as post-transplant consolidation. The receptors were sampled from a male donor with diffuse large B-cell lymphoma.

The gene calls are TRBV6-6 and TRBJ1-1; perhaps TRBD1 as D (6 bases). V was trimmed by 4 bases and J by 8 bases, leaving 14 bases between them. The CDR3 loop spans 13 amino acids. Germline V gene data show CDR1 as MNHNY and CDR2 as SVGAGI (reference sequence). CDR3 sequence: CASSSIGGREAFF. CDR3 nucleotides: TGTGCCAGCAGTTCCATCGGGGGGCGGGAAGCTTTCTTT.

This chain joins TRBV2 and TRBJ1-4; possibly TRBD1 for D (6 bases). This CDR3 has 13 residues. The V gene lost 10 bases and the J gene lost 5 bases, with 14 bases spanning the gap. The germline V gene encodes CDR1 SNHLY and CDR2 FYNNEI. The chain's CDR3 is CATGGAQNEKLFF. CDR3 sequence (DNA): TGTGCCACTGGGGGGGCGCAGAATGAAAAACTGTTTTTT.

V gene TRBV15 combines with J gene TRBJ1-2; a weak D match, TRBD1 (5 bases). The CDR3 has 14 amino acids. The germline V and J ends were trimmed by 5 bases and 2 bases, with 12 bases remaining between them. Germline V CDR1 and CDR2: LNHNV, YYDKDF (reference sequence). CDR3 DNA sequence: TGTGCCACCAGCGGCAGGGAGCCGAACTATGGCTACACCTTC. As protein: CATSGREPNYGYTF.

This rearrangement joins TRBV10-3 to TRBJ1-2, with D perhaps matching TRBD1 (5 bases). The ends were cut back, 0 bases at V and 7 bases at J, with 6 bases in the middle. Germline V CDR1 and CDR2: ENHRY, SYGVKD. The CDR3 runs to 12 residues. The CDR3 sequence is CAISESGGGYTF. The CDR3 coding sequence is TGTGCCATCAGTGAGTCCGGGGGTGGCTACACCTTC.

This sequence joins TRBV19 and TRBJ1-5, with no clear D. This CDR3 is 13 amino acids long. With 2 bases removed from V and 4 bases from J, the gap between germline ends came to 6 bases. Germline V gives CDR1 LNHDA, CDR2 SQIVND (reference sequence). Here the CDR3 DNA reads TGTGCCAGTAGTATAATGAAGAATCAGCCCCAGCATTTT. This codes for CASSIMKNQPQHF.

The genes are TRBV7-6 and TRBJ1-1; a possible D gene is TRBD1 (5 bases). From germline, CDR1 is SGHVS and CDR2 FNYEAQ. The CDR3 covers 15 residues. V lost 1 base to trimming and J lost 5 bases, with 14 bases between them. DNA for the CDR3: TGTGCCAGCAGCTTAGGTTCGCAGGGAAGTACTGAAGCTTTCTTT. Translating it yields CASSLGSQGSTEAFF.

This chain connects TRBV7-2 to TRBJ1-1; D may be TRBD1 (6 bases). Germline loops: CDR1 SGHTA, CDR2 FQGNSA. The length of the CDR3 is 15 residues. V gave up 5 bases and J gave up 2 bases, with 15 bases separating them. The DNA for the CDR3 is TGTGCCAGCAGCACGGGAGCAGGGGTTAACACTGAAGCTTTCTTT. Protein sequence: CASSTGAGVNTEAFF.

The V and J genes are TRBV27 and TRBJ2-7; D gene uncertain. The V gene's germline CDR1 is MNHEY and CDR2 SMNVEV (reference sequence). Deletions cut 5 bases from V and 3 bases from J, with 11 bases between. The CDR3 is 13 residues long. CDR3 sequence reads: CASSARAFYEQYF. CDR3 in DNA: TGTGCCAGCAGTGCCCGGGCCTTCTACGAGCAGTACTTC.

This clone has only a few counts. The chain combines TRBV11-2 with TRBJ1-2, with 9 bases fitting TRBD1. The germline V gene encodes CDR1 SGHAT and CDR2 FQNNGV. The CDR3 is 12 residues long. V was pared by 5 bases and J by 6 bases, with 1 base of the junction left unmatched. As DNA, the CDR3 is TGTGCCAGCAGCCGGACAGGGGATGGCTACACCTTC. Translation: CASSRTGDGYTF.

The chain carries TRBV7-2 and TRBJ1-2; D not certain. CDR1 and CDR2 from the germline V gene are SGHTA and FQGNSA. This CDR3 is 12 amino acids long. The ends were cut back, 5 bases at V and 7 bases at J, with 11 bases in the middle. DNA for the CDR3: TGTGCCAGCAGCCCGCTGGTGGCTGGCTACACCTTC. Its protein is CASSPLVAGYTF.

The genes are TRBV4-2 and TRBJ1-4, with D possibly matching TRBD1 (5 bases). The V and J ends lost 1 base and 7 bases respectively, with 10 bases between them. The CDR3 runs 14 residues. The germline CDR1 and CDR2 sequences are LGHNA and YNFKEQ. Here the CDR3 reads CASSQVEGREKLFF. The CDR3 DNA sequence: TGTGCCAGCAGCCAAGTAGAGGGGCGTGAAAAACTGTTTTTT.

The J gene is TRBJ2-3, the V gene TRBV2, with D possibly being TRBD1 (7 bases). V was pared by 8 bases and J by 8 bases, with 20 bases between. CDR1 is SNHLY, CDR2 FYNNEI, per germline. The CDR3 totals 14 residues. CDR3 region: CASCGGAPGGTQYF. As DNA, the CDR3 is TGTGCCAGCTGTGGAGGGGCCCCAGGGGGTACGCAGTATTTT.

This chain joins TRBV5-1 and TRBJ1-4, with 8 nucleotides matching TRBD1. The length of the CDR3 is 15 residues. Looked up from germline, CDR1 is SGHRS and CDR2 is YFSETQ. The junction had 3 bases not matched to a gene; V was cut back by 0 bases and J by 5 bases. The CDR3 region is CASSLGRGRNEKLFF. The CDR3 region has the DNA TGCGCCAGCAGCTTGGGCAGGGGGCGGAATGAAAAACTGTTTTTT. Full variable domain (outside the CDR3, taken from reference TRBV5-1 and TRBJ1-4): KAGVTQTPRYLIKTRGQQVTLSCSPISGHRSVSWYQQTPGQGLQFLFEYFSETQRNKGNFPGRFSGRQFSNSRSEMNVSTLELGDSALYLCASSLGRGRNEKLFFGSGTQLSVL.

The chain links TRBV7-2 to TRBJ2-7; 8 bases line up with TRBD1. The germline V gene encodes CDR1 SGHTA and CDR2 FQGNSA. The V segment lost 3 bases and the J segment 7 bases; nucleotides outside the gene matches: 8. This CDR3 region has 14 residues. CDR3 in DNA: TGTGCCAGCAGCTTTGGGCAGGGGGCGGGTGAGCAGTACTTC. Translation: CASSFGQGAGEQYF.

This chain joins TRBV11-1 and TRBJ2-5; D remains unclear. Looked up from germline, CDR1 is SGHAT and CDR2 is FQDESV (reference sequence). The V gene lost 5 bases and the J gene lost 5 bases, with 6 bases spanning the gap. The CDR3 is made up of 11 amino acids. The chain's CDR3 is CASSGSETQYF. DNA for the CDR3: TGTGCCAGCAGCGGAAGTGAGACCCAGTACTTC.

The CDR3 coding sequence is TGTGCCACCAGCAAAGACTTGGGACTAGCGGGGGATCAGTTCTTC. Amino acids: CATSKDLGLAGDQFF. The chain is built from TRBV15 and TRBJ2-1; 14 positions agree with TRBD2. The V gene end was trimmed by 4 bases and the J gene end by 13 bases; junction bases not matched to a gene: 9. The CDR3 sequence is 15 residues long. Germline V gives CDR1 LNHNV, CDR2 YYDKDF (reference sequence).

The CDR3 coding sequence is TGTGCCAGCAGCTCCCAGACAGGGCCAATGTATGGCTACACCTTC. Translated: CASSSQTGPMYGYTF. The rearrangement links TRBV7-8 to TRBJ1-2; 7 bases fit TRBD1. The germline V gene has CDR1 SGHVS and CDR2 FQNEAQ. The CDR3 contains 15 residues. V dropped 4 bases and J dropped 5; count of bases not matched to a gene: 10.

The chain recombines TRBV14 with TRBJ1-1; no reliable D call. The CDR3 loop spans 15 amino acids. The V gene lost 1 base and the J gene lost 1 base, with 10 bases spanning the gap. The germline V gene has CDR1 SGHDN and CDR2 FVKESK. CDR3 sequence reads: CASSQGRKGNTEAFF. In DNA form, the CDR3 reads TGTGCCAGCAGCCAAGGTAGAAAAGGGAACACTGAAGCTTTCTTT.

The rearrangement uses TRBV5-4 and TRBJ2-2; TRBD1 might be the D (6 bases). Trimming cost V 3 bases and J 1 base, with 13 bases left between them. The germline CDR1 and CDR2 sequences are SGHNT and YYREEE (reference sequence). There are 16 residues in the CDR3. CDR3 amino acids: CASSWDPTGNTGELFF. The CDR3 DNA reads TGTGCCAGCAGCTGGGATCCGACAGGGAACACCGGGGAGCTGTTTTTT.

The chain recombines TRBV29-1 with TRBJ2-3; D remains ambiguous. CDR3 length: 12 amino acids. Germline V CDR1 and CDR2: SQVTM, ANQGSEA. V was clipped by 5 bases and J by 0 bases, with 6 bases between them. CDR3 in amino acids: CSVSMSTDTQYF. The CDR3 coding sequence is TGCAGCGTTTCGATGAGCACAGATACGCAGTATTTT.

About this clone itself: Other DNA sequences in the sample encode the same CDR3. V usage is TRBV10-3 and J usage is TRBJ1-5; D gene unclear. CDR1 and CDR2 (germline): ENHRY, SYGVKD. The germline V and J ends were trimmed by 3 bases and 0 bases, with 3 bases remaining between them. The CDR3 sequence is 13 residues long. The CDR3 DNA follows: TGTGCCATCAGTGAATATAGCAATCAGCCCCAGCATTTT. It encodes CAISEYSNQPQHF.

This clone has more than one count but fewer than ten. This chain uses TRBV27 with TRBJ1-1; TRBD1 agrees at 7 bases. Per germline, CDR1 MNHEY and CDR2 SMNVEV (reference sequence). CDR3 size: 14 residues. V shed 6 bases and J 9 bases; nucleotides not matched to a gene: 13. Written as DNA, the CDR3 is TGTGCCAGCAGGTCAGCCGGGACAGTCGTAAAAGCTTTCTTT. This gives the protein CASRSAGTVVKAFF.

This sequence joins TRBV7-3 and TRBJ1-1, with 9 bases identical to TRBD1. This CDR3 is built from 14 residues. Germline-derived CDR1 and CDR2 are SGHTA and FQGTGA. V lost 5 bases, J lost 4 bases, and 5 bases stayed unmatched. The CDR3 reads CASSATGGGTEAFF. The CDR3, as DNA: TGTGCCAGCAGCGCCACAGGGGGCGGCACTGAAGCTTTCTTT. The full variable domain, rest sourced from reference TRBV7-3 and TRBJ1-1, is GAGVSQTPSNKVTEKGKYVELRCDPISGHTALYWYRQSLGQGPEFLIYFQGTGAADDSGLPNDRFFAVRPEGSVSTLKIQRTERGDSAVYLCASSATGGGTEAFFGQGTRLTVV.

This chain connects TRBV11-2 to TRBJ1-2; D might be TRBD1 (5 bases). The CDR3 sequence is 14 residues long. V was pared by 0 bases and J by 8 bases, with 13 bases between. Germline V CDR1 and CDR2: SGHAT, FQNNGV. The CDR3 protein is CASSLEYGGDGYTF. CDR3 nucleotides: TGTGCCAGCAGCTTAGAGTATGGGGGAGACGGCTACACCTTC.

This chain joins TRBV7-2 and TRBJ1-1, with TRBD1 as a possible D gene (6 bases). This CDR3 contains 14 residues. Germline assignment: CDR1 SGHTA and CDR2 FQGNSA. V shed 4 bases and J shed 4 bases, with 13 bases lying between them. The DNA for the CDR3 is TGTGCCAGCAGCTCCAGGGGAGGAGGCACTGAAGCTTTCTTT. Translation: CASSSRGGGTEAFF.

The chain employs TRBV7-9 and TRBJ1-1, with a possible D match to TRBD1 (5 bases). The CDR3 contains 14 residues. Germline V gives CDR1 SEHNR, CDR2 FQNEAQ (reference sequence). The V end lost 7 bases, the J end lost 1 base, and 13 bases lay between the germline ends. CDR3 in DNA: TGTGCCAGCATCAACCCCGGGGGGAACACTGAAGCTTTCTTT. It is translated as CASINPGGNTEAFF. The full variable domain, in which reference TRBV7-9 and TRBJ1-1 provide the parts outside the CDR3, is DTGVSQNPRHKITKRGQNVTFRCDPISEHNRLYWYRQTLGQGPEFLTYFQNEAQLEKSRLLSDRFSAERPKGSFSTLEIQRTEQGDSAMYLCASINPGGNTEAFFGQGTRLTVV.